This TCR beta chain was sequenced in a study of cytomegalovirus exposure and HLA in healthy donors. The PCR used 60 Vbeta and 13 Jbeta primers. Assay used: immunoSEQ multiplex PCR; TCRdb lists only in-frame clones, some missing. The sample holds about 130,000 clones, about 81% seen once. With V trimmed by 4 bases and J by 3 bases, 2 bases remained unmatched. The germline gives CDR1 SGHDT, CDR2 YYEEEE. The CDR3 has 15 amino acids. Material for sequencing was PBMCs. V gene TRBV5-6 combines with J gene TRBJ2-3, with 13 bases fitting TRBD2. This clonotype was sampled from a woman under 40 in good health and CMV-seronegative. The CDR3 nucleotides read TGTGCCAGCAGCAGGACTAGCGGGGGAACAGATACGCAGTATTTT. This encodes CASSRTSGGTDTQYF.